This T cell receptor (beta chain) emerged from a study of CD8+ T cells in alopecia areata. It was cDNA, reverse transcribed from extracted RNA, that served as the sequencing template. Only in-frame clones appear in the TCRdb table, and some are missing; sequencing was by immunoSEQ multiplex PCR. The sample shows over 150,000 clones, around 50% of them seen only once. The origin of this receptor is a human donor in good health. What was sequenced was CD8+ T cells sorted from blood.

The CDR3 sequence: CASSEEGRATQETQYF. Written as DNA, the CDR3 is TGTGCCAGCAGTGAAGAAGGCCGGGCAACTCAAGAGACCCAGTACTTC. The rearrangement uses TRBV2 and TRBJ2-5; no clear D gene. Trimming pared 1 base from V and 2 bases from J, leaving 14 bases between. The germline CDR1 and CDR2 sequences are SNHLY and FYNNEI. There are 16 residues in the CDR3.